This TCR beta chain was sequenced for a study of T cell responses to AZD1222 COVID-19 vaccine. In regard to this clone: Its antigen is as yet unknown.

Second doses that came at about 4 or about 12 weeks were put together. Sequencing was performed with immunoSEQ multiplex PCR; in TCRdb, only in-frame clones are kept and a portion is missing. The sample holds nearly 35,000 clones, about four fifths seen once. Study-level points and caveats: Reportedly, close to half of spike-specific TCRs are directed against unmutated variant regions. Recipients of two AZD1222 doses showed rising Spike-specific TCR breadth and depth. Clonal diversity was possibly underestimated; the donors were predominantly white British and more often female.

There are 15 residues in the CDR3. V dropped 3 bases and J dropped 4; count of bases not matched to a gene: 2. Germline values: CDR1 LNHDA, CDR2 SQIVND (reference sequence). The source of this sequence is an adult who received the AZD1222 COVID-19 vaccine. The chain links TRBV19 to TRBJ1-6; TRBD1 matches 8 bases. The specimen comprised peripheral blood, sampled 28 days after the second AZD1222 dose. CDR3 DNA: TGTGCCAGTAGTATCCGGGACAGGTATAATTCACCCCTCCACTTT. Protein: CASSIRDRYNSPLHF. The variable domain in full, with the rest retrieved from reference TRBV19 and TRBJ1-6, is DGGITQSPKYLFRKEGQNVTLSCEQNLNHDAMYWYRQDPGQGLRLIYYSQIVNDFQKGDIAEGYSVSREKKESFPLTVTSAQKNPTAFYLCASSIRDRYNSPLHFGNGTRLTVT.